These T cell receptor beta chains were read from a single sample in a study of T cell changes during pregnancy in multiple sclerosis. Profiled with immunoSEQ multiplex PCR; TCRdb holds only in-frame clones, not every one. The sample contains tens of thousands of clones, approximately 90% of which appear only once. The sample here was PBMCs, taken in the first trimester of pregnancy. These receptors were collected from a female donor in good health, serving as a control in a pregnancy study. Some clones in this sample may be carry-over from other donors' samples. Both conserved end residues are part of each CDR3. Fields, in order: J gene, clone size, D gene, V gene, CDR3 protein, CDR3 DNA. The D gene is left open where the match is weak. Expanded clones get a size class; other rows say once, few or many, or leave the size out.

j_gene: TRBJ1-4; abundance: .; d_gene: TRBD1; v_gene: TRBV15; CDR3aa: CATSGSSGGLSEKLFF; CDR3nt: TGTGCCACCAGCGGGAGTTCAGGGGGGTTAAGTGAAAAACTGTTTTTT
j_gene: TRBJ1-1; abundance: few; d_gene: .; v_gene: TRBV21-1; CDR3aa: CASNQAGETEAFF; CDR3nt: TGTGCCAGCAATCAGGCAGGGGAGACTGAAGCTTTCTTT
j_gene: TRBJ1-5; abundance: .; d_gene: TRBD1; v_gene: TRBV18; CDR3aa: CASSPQGVDQPQHF; CDR3nt: TGTGCCAGCTCACCGCAGGGGGTAGATCAGCCCCAGCATTTT
j_gene: TRBJ1-4; abundance: .; d_gene: TRBD1; v_gene: TRBV7-9; CDR3aa: CASGDREATNEKLFF; CDR3nt: TGTGCCAGCGGCGACAGGGAAGCAACTAATGAAAAACTGTTTTTT
j_gene: TRBJ2-7; abundance: .; d_gene: TRBD2; v_gene: TRBV14; CDR3aa: CATQYGRGGEQYF; CDR3nt: TGTGCCACCCAGTACGGGAGGGGGGGCGAGCAGTACTTC
j_gene: TRBJ2-1; abundance: .; d_gene: TRBD2; v_gene: TRBV7-2; CDR3aa: CASSLEVSGRGNEQFF; CDR3nt: TGTGCCAGCAGCTTAGAAGTTAGCGGGAGAGGGAATGAGCAGTTCTTC
j_gene: TRBJ2-3; abundance: .; d_gene: .; v_gene: TRBV7-2; CDR3aa: CASSTSRDTQYF; CDR3nt: TGTGCCAGCAGCACTAGCAGAGATACGCAGTATTTT
j_gene: TRBJ2-5; abundance: .; d_gene: TRBD2; v_gene: TRBV6-1; CDR3aa: CASSDLAGPQETQYF; CDR3nt: TGTGCCAGCAGTGATTTAGCGGGGCCCCAAGAGACCCAGTACTTC
j_gene: TRBJ2-3; abundance: .; d_gene: .; v_gene: TRBV6-5; CDR3aa: CASSRTGQPGDTQYF; CDR3nt: TGTGCCAGCAGTCGTACAGGTCAACCCGGAGATACGCAGTATTTT
j_gene: TRBJ1-4; abundance: .; d_gene: TRBD1; v_gene: TRBV2; CDR3aa: CASTDSLQGATNEKLFF; CDR3nt: TGTGCCAGCACTGACTCCTTGCAGGGGGCAACTAATGAAAAACTGTTTTTT
j_gene: TRBJ1-2; abundance: .; d_gene: TRBD1; v_gene: TRBV5-1; CDR3aa: CASSPGQGRYGYTF; CDR3nt: TGCGCCAGCAGCCCCGGACAGGGGAGGTATGGCTACACCTTC
j_gene: TRBJ2-3; abundance: .; d_gene: .; v_gene: TRBV2; CDR3aa: CASSDGRFTDTQYF; CDR3nt: TGTGCCAGCAGTGATGGCAGATTCACAGATACGCAGTATTTT
j_gene: TRBJ2-1; abundance: .; d_gene: TRBD1; v_gene: TRBV5-5; CDR3aa: CASSLPTGDSYNEQFF; CDR3nt: TGTGCCAGCAGCTTGCCGACAGGGGACTCCTACAATGAGCAGTTCTTC
j_gene: TRBJ2-6; abundance: .; d_gene: .; v_gene: TRBV2; CDR3aa: CASIGGLSSGANVLTF; CDR3nt: TGTGCCAGCATAGGGGGTCTGAGCTCTGGGGCCAACGTCCTGACTTTC
j_gene: TRBJ1-2; abundance: .; d_gene: .; v_gene: TRBV7-8; CDR3aa: CASSPRSNYGYTF; CDR3nt: TGTGCCAGCAGCCCCAGGTCTAACTATGGCTACACCTTC
j_gene: TRBJ2-7; abundance: .; d_gene: TRBD2; v_gene: TRBV27; CDR3aa: CASSPSAGVHEQYF; CDR3nt: TGTGCCAGCAGTCCGTCAGCGGGAGTCCACGAGCAGTACTTC
j_gene: TRBJ1-2; abundance: .; d_gene: .; v_gene: TRBV12-5; CDR3aa: CASGLRDTNNYGYTF; CDR3nt: TGTGCTAGTGGTTTGCGGGACACTAACAACTATGGCTACACCTTC
j_gene: TRBJ1-2; abundance: .; d_gene: TRBD1; v_gene: TRBV5-4; CDR3aa: CASSLGQAANYGYTF; CDR3nt: TGTGCCAGCAGCCTCGGACAGGCGGCCAACTATGGCTACACCTTC
j_gene: TRBJ2-2; abundance: .; d_gene: .; v_gene: TRBV7-8; CDR3aa: CASSLAQAGELFF; CDR3nt: TGTGCCAGCAGCTTAGCACAGGCCGGGGAGCTGTTTTTT
j_gene: TRBJ2-7; abundance: .; d_gene: TRBD1; v_gene: TRBV28; CDR3aa: CASSPIRTGEREQYF; CDR3nt: TGTGCCAGCAGCCCCATCCGGACAGGGGAGAGGGAGCAGTACTTC
j_gene: TRBJ2-2; abundance: .; d_gene: .; v_gene: TRBV5-4; CDR3aa: CASSLGRNTGELFF; CDR3nt: TGTGCCAGCAGCTTAGGGAGAAACACCGGGGAGCTGTTTTTT
j_gene: TRBJ1-2; abundance: .; d_gene: TRBD1; v_gene: TRBV25-1; CDR3aa: CASSESPDRGNGYTF; CDR3nt: TGTGCCAGCAGTGAATCTCCCGACAGGGGGAATGGCTACACCTTC
j_gene: TRBJ1-6; abundance: .; d_gene: .; v_gene: TRBV6-5; CDR3aa: CASSPRGGVTPLHF; CDR3nt: TGTGCCAGCAGTCCACGGGGAGGGGTGACACCCCTCCACTTT
j_gene: TRBJ2-1; abundance: .; d_gene: .; v_gene: TRBV7-2; CDR3aa: CASSRDFINEQFF; CDR3nt: TGTGCCAGCAGCAGGGACTTTATCAATGAGCAGTTCTTC
j_gene: TRBJ2-3; abundance: .; d_gene: .; v_gene: TRBV5-4; CDR3aa: CASSLRDAGDNTQYF; CDR3nt: TGTGCCAGCAGCTTGCGCGACGCAGGGGACAATACGCAGTATTTT
j_gene: TRBJ2-3; abundance: .; d_gene: .; v_gene: TRBV4-1; CDR3aa: CASSQTSTDTQYF; CDR3nt: TGCGCCAGCAGCCAGACTAGCACAGATACGCAGTATTTT
j_gene: TRBJ2-7; abundance: .; d_gene: .; v_gene: TRBV2; CDR3aa: CASRVGEDYEQYF; CDR3nt: TGTGCCAGCAGGGTGGGAGAGGACTACGAGCAGTACTTC
j_gene: TRBJ2-4; abundance: .; d_gene: TRBD1; v_gene: TRBV6-6; CDR3aa: CASSTTQGWYIQYF; CDR3nt: TGTGCCAGCAGTACAACACAGGGGTGGTACATTCAGTACTTC
j_gene: TRBJ1-2; abundance: .; d_gene: .; v_gene: TRBV20-1; CDR3aa: CSARGDYGYTF; CDR3nt: TGCAGTGCTAGGGGAGACTATGGCTACACCTTC
j_gene: TRBJ1-5; abundance: .; d_gene: TRBD1; v_gene: TRBV2; CDR3aa: CASSELTGEQPQHF; CDR3nt: TGTGCCAGCAGTGAGCTGACAGGGGAACAGCCCCAGCATTTT
j_gene: TRBJ1-1; abundance: .; d_gene: TRBD1; v_gene: TRBV15; CDR3aa: CATSRDLGQGQAFF; CDR3nt: TGTGCCACCAGCAGAGATCTAGGACAGGGGCAGGCTTTCTTT
j_gene: TRBJ2-5; abundance: .; d_gene: .; v_gene: TRBV27; CDR3aa: CASSFRAQETQYF; CDR3nt: TGTGCCAGCAGTTTCAGGGCCCAAGAGACCCAGTACTTC
j_gene: TRBJ2-2; abundance: .; d_gene: TRBD1; v_gene: TRBV27; CDR3aa: CASSFRGRGSGELFF; CDR3nt: TGTGCCAGCAGTTTTAGGGGCAGGGGGTCGGGGGAGCTGTTTTTT
j_gene: TRBJ2-1; abundance: .; d_gene: TRBD2; v_gene: TRBV5-8; CDR3aa: CASSLRLAGVGEQFF; CDR3nt: TGTGCCAGCAGCCTGAGACTAGCGGGAGTAGGTGAGCAGTTCTTC
j_gene: TRBJ2-2; abundance: .; d_gene: TRBD1; v_gene: TRBV6-6; CDR3aa: CASSLGQEYTGELFF; CDR3nt: TGTGCCAGCAGTTTAGGACAGGAGTACACCGGGGAGCTGTTTTTT
j_gene: TRBJ2-2; abundance: .; d_gene: TRBD2; v_gene: TRBV6-4; CDR3aa: CASSGLAGANTGELFF; CDR3nt: TGTGCCAGCTCGGGACTAGCGGGGGCCAACACCGGGGAGCTGTTTTTT